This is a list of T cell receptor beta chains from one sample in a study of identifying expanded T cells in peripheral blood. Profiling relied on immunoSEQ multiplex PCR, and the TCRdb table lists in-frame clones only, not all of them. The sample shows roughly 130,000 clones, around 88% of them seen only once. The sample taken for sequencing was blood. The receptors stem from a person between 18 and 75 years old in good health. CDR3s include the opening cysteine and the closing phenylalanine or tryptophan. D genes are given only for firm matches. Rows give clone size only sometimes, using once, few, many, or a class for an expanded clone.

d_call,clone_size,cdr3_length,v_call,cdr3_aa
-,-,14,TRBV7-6,CASSLAQGQETQYF
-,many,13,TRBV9,CASSVGAYNEQFF
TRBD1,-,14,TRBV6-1,CASRKPGQAYEQYF
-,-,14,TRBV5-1,CASSFNSFVYEQYF
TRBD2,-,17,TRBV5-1,CASSNNPQRGYTDTQYF
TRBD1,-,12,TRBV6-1,CASSLGQVGEFF
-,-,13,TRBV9,CASSVSRNNEQFF
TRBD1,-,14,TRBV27,CASSFGTGAYEQYF
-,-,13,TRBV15,CATRGQGNSPLHF
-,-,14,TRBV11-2,CASSSPSLGETQYF
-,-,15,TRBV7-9,CASSLTGESTDTQYF
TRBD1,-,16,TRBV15,CATSSTGERSYNEQFF
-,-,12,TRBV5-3,CAISGPTYEQYF
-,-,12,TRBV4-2,CASSQDDGELFF
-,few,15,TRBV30,CAWSRRPREGNEQYF
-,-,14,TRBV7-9,CASSLHSPDGEQFF
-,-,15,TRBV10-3,CAIRDAGTFTDTQYF
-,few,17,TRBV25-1,CASSEAIGGASGDGYTF
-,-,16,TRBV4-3,CASSPTMAGGNTEAFF
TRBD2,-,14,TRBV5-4,CASTLAGGRETQYF
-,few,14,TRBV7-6,CASSSFGRAGELFF
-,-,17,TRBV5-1,CASSLDPGGRTTGELFF
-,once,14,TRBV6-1,CASSSRDHYNEQFF
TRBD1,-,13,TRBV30,CAWNRGGNYGYTF
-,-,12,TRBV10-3,CAIGRDNQPQHF
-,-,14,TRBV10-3,CAISAGRGKETQYF
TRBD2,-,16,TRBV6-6,CASSYARTSDTGELFF
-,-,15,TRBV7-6,CASSPRRTDYNEQFF
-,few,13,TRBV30,CAWSVGMNTEAFF
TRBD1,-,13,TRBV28,CASRSGTEEKLFF
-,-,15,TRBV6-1,CASSESGGFNEKLFF
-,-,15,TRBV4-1,CASSHVSLSYNEQFF
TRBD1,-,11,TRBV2,CASSVDRGAFF
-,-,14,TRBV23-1,CASDFRYGLGEQYF
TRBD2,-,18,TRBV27,CASRLRDSGNIFPYEQYF
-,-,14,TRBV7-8,CASSSLGFNYGYTF
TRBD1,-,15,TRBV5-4,CASSHGTGDVYEQFF
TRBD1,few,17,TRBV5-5,CASSPDRATGMNTEAFF
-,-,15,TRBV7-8,CASSLALPGGQPQHF
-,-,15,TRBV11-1,CASSSRRGVDTEAFF
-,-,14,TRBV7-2,CASSLAGTLYEQYF
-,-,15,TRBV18,CASSQDTGSNQPQHF
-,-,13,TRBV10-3,CAIRTGETGELFF
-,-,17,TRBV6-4,CASSEGARGSGANVLTF
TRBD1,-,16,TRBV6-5,CASSYGGQGATDEQFF
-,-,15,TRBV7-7,CASSLAGGGQETQYF